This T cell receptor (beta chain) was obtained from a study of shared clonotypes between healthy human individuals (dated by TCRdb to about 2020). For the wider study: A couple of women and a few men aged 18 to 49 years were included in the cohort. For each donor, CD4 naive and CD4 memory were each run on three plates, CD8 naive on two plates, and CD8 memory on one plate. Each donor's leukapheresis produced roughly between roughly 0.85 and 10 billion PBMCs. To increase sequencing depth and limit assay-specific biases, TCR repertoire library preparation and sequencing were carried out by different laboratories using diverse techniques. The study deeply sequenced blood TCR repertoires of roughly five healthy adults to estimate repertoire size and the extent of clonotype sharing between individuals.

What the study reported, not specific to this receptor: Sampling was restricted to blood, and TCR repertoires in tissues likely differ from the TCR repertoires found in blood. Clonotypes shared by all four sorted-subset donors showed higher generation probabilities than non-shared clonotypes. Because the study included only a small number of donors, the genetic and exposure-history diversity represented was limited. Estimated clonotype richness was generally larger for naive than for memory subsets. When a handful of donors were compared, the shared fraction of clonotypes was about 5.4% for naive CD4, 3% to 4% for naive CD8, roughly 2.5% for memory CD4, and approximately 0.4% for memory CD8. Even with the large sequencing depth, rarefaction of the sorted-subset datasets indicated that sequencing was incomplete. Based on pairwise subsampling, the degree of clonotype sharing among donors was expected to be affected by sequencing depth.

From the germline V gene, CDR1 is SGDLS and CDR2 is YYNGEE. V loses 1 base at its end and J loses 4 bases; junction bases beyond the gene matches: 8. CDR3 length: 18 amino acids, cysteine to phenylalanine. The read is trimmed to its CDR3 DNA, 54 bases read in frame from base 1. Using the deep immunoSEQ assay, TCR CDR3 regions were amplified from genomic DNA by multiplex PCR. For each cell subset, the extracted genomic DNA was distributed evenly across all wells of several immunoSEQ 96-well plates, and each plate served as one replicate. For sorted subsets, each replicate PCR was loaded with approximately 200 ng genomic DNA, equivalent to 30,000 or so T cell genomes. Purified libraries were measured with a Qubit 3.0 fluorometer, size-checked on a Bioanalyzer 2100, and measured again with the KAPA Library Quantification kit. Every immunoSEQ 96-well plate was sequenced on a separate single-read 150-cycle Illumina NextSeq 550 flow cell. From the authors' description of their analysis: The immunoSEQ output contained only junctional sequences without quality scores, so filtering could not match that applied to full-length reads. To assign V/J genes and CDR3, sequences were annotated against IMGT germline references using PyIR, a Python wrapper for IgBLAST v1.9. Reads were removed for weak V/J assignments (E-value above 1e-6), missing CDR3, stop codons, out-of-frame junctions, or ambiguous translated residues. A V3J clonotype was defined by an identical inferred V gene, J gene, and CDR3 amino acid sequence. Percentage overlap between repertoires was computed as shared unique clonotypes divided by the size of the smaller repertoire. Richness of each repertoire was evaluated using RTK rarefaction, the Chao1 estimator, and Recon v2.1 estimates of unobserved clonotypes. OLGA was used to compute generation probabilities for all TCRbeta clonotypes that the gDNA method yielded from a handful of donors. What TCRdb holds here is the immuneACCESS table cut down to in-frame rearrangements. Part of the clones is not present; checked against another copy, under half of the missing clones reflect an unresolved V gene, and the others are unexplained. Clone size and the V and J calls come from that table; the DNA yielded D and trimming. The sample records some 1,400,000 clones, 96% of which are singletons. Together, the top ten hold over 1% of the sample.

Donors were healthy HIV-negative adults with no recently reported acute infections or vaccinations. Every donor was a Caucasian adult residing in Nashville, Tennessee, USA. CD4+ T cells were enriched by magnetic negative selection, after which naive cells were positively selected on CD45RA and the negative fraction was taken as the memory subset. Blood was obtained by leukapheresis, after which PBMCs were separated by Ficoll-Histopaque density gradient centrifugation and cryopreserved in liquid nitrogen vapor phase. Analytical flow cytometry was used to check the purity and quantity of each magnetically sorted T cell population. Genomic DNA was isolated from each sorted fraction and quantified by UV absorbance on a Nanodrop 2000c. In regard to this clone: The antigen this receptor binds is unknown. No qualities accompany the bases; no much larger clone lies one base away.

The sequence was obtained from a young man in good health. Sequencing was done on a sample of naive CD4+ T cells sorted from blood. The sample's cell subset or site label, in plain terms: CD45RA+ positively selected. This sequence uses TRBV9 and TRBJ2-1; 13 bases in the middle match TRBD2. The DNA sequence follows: TGTGCCAGCAGCGTACGGACTAGCGGGGGACCCCTTTACAATGAGCAGTTCTTC. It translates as CASSVRTSGGPLYNEQFF.